The 20 T cell receptor beta chains below all came from one sample that was sequenced in a study of blood T cell repertoires in COVID-19. The assay was immunoSEQ multiplex PCR, and TCRdb's table has in-frame clones only and misses some. The table records 8,000 to 8,500 clones, over 80% of them present only once. The material sequenced was peripheral blood. The receptors were sampled from a human donor in a cohort sampled during active COVID-19.

The sample holds one count of this clone. The J gene is TRBJ2-7, the V gene TRBV6-5; the match to TRBD2 covers 11 bases. The junction had 5 bases not matched to a gene; V was cut back by 4 bases and J by 3 bases. The CDR3 is made up of 15 amino acids. Germline loops: CDR1 MNHEY, CDR2 SVGAGI. CDR3: CASSFLLAGGYEQYF. The CDR3 nucleotides are TGTGCCAGCAGTTTCCTTCTAGCGGGAGGCTACGAGCAGTACTTC.

In its sample, this clone was seen once. The genes are TRBV18 and TRBJ1-5; TRBD1 matches 9 bases. The CDR3 extends over 15 amino acids. Germline CDR1 is KGHSH and CDR2 is LQKENI. V was clipped by 4 bases and J by 7 bases; unmatched bases: 8. The CDR3 here is CASSLGQGGGQPQHF. The CDR3 DNA reads TGTGCCAGCTCACTGGGACAGGGAGGGGGCCAGCCCCAGCATTTT.

The genes are TRBV27 and TRBJ2-1; 8 bases map to TRBD2. Germline CDR1 and CDR2: MNHEY and SMNVEV (reference sequence). The CDR3 contains 15 residues. V was clipped by 4 bases and J by 6 bases; unmatched bases: 8. The CDR3, as DNA: TGTGCCAGCAGTTCTTTGGGACTAGAAGGCAATGAGCAGTTCTTC. Amino acid sequence: CASSSLGLEGNEQFF.

The J gene is TRBJ2-7, the V gene TRBV5-1, with D perhaps matching TRBD2 (6 bases). The V gene lost 1 base and the J gene lost 5 bases, with 28 bases spanning the gap. This CDR3 is built from 19 residues. Germline assignment: CDR1 SGHRS and CDR2 YFSETQ. This CDR3 is CASSLQVFSALRRVDEQYF. The DNA of the CDR3 is TGCGCCAGCAGCTTGCAGGTTTTTAGTGCGCTAAGGAGGGTCGACGAGCAGTACTTC.

The J gene is TRBJ2-5, the V gene TRBV20-1, with 11 bases identical to TRBD1. The CDR3 has 14 amino acids. CDR1 and CDR2 (germline): DFQATT, SNEGSKA (reference sequence). With 3 bases clipped from V and 4 bases from J, the junction kept 4 bases outside the gene matches. CDR3 region: CSASGQGARETQYF. For the CDR3, the DNA is TGCAGTGCTAGTGGACAGGGGGCGAGAGAGACCCAGTACTTC.

The chain employs TRBV7-2 and TRBJ1-1; 8 bases are a match to TRBD1. J lost 1 base, V lost 1 base, and 2 bases had no gene match. The CDR3 is made up of 15 amino acids. Germline values: CDR1 SGHTA, CDR2 FQGNSA. DNA of the CDR3: TGTGCCAGCAGCTTAGACGGGACAGGGAACACTGAAGCTTTCTTT. Translation: CASSLDGTGNTEAFF.

V gene TRBV9 combines with J gene TRBJ1-1, with TRBD1 as a possible D gene (6 bases). The germline V gene encodes CDR1 SGDLS and CDR2 YYNGEE. This CDR3 is 15 amino acids long. V dropped 4 bases and J dropped 1 base, with 14 bases sitting between them. CDR3 coding DNA: TGTGCCAGCAGCTCCGGCGGGGGCAGGAACACTGAAGCTTTCTTT. Translated: CASSSGGGRNTEAFF.

This chain links TRBV5-1 with TRBJ2-7, with 12 bases fitting TRBD2. The germline V gene encodes CDR1 SGHRS and CDR2 YFSETQ. The CDR3 has 15 amino acids. With V trimmed by 5 bases and J by 2 bases, 5 bases remained unmatched. The DNA of the CDR3 is TGCGCCAGCAGTCGAACTAGCGGGAGGACCTACGAGCAGTACTTC. Translation gives CASSRTSGRTYEQYF.

The rearrangement uses TRBV27 and TRBJ2-5; 12 positions agree with TRBD2. Losses at the gene ends were 6 bases for V and 1 base for J; bases not matched to a gene: 9. Germline V gene data show CDR1 as MNHEY and CDR2 as SMNVEV (reference sequence). This CDR3 has 17 residues. The CDR3 DNA is TGTGCCAGCAGGGGACTAGCGGGTTGGTGGGTCCAAGAGACCCAGTACTTC. Encoded protein: CASRGLAGWWVQETQYF.

The chain links TRBV7-2 to TRBJ1-5; D unresolved. CDR1 and CDR2 (germline): SGHTA, FQGNSA. There are 15 residues in the CDR3. V dropped 5 bases and J dropped 4 bases, with 15 bases sitting between them. In DNA form, the CDR3 reads TGTGCCAGCAGCCCGGCCGGGTTACTGAATCAGCCCCAGCATTTT. Its protein is CASSPAGLLNQPQHF.

The genes are TRBV28 and TRBJ2-7; 7 bases are shared with TRBD2. This CDR3 is built from 16 residues. CDR1 and CDR2 from the germline V gene are MDHEN and SYDVKM. After removal of 1 base from V and 0 bases from J, the junction contained 6 bases not matched to a gene. As DNA, the CDR3 is TGTGCCAGCAGTTTATCCCTCCGGGACTACTCCTACGAGCAGTACTTC. Protein: CASSLSLRDYSYEQYF.

This chain uses TRBV10-1 with TRBJ2-1; 8 nucleotides line up with TRBD2. This CDR3 is 14 amino acids long. V lost 5 bases and J lost 0; bases outside the gene matches: 0. Germline CDR1 is WNHNN and CDR2 is SYGVQD (reference sequence). The CDR3 DNA sequence: TGCGCCAGCAGTAGCGGGAGCTCCTACAATGAGCAGTTCTTC. Amino acids: CASSSGSSYNEQFF.

The chain has TRBV14 and TRBJ2-1; 8 positions match TRBD2. CDR1 and CDR2 (germline): SGHDN, FVKESK. The J segment lost 3 bases and the V segment lost 1 base, leaving 5 bases of the junction unmatched. This CDR3 has 16 residues. The CDR3 region has the DNA TGTGCCAGCAGCCAAGCGTCCCTAGCGGGCTACAATGAGCAGTTCTTC. Protein: CASSQASLAGYNEQFF. The full variable domain, completed using reference TRBV14 and TRBJ2-1, is EAGVTQFPSHSVIEKGQTVTLRCDPISGHDNLYWYRRVMGKEIKFLLHFVKESKQDESGMPNNRFLAERTGGTYSTLKVQPAELEDSGVYFCASSQASLAGYNEQFFGPGTRLTVL.

The V gene is TRBV28, the J gene TRBJ2-7; 7 nucleotides agree with TRBD1. Losses at the gene ends were 8 bases for V and 0 bases for J; bases not matched to a gene: 16. This CDR3 contains 17 residues. Germline CDR1 MDHEN, CDR2 SYDVKM. CDR3 in DNA: TGTGCCAGCCGGGACAGTCCTGTACCCTCCCCCTCCTACGAGCAGTACTTC. Protein: CASRDSPVPSPSYEQYF.

This chain connects TRBV11-2 to TRBJ2-1; the match to TRBD1 covers 7 bases. V dropped 3 bases and J dropped 10; count of bases not matched to a gene: 3. Germline V gene lookup returns CDR1 SGHAT and CDR2 FQNNGV. The CDR3 sequence is 12 residues long. CDR3 protein: CASSFRGQEQFF. In DNA form, the CDR3 reads TGTGCCAGCAGCTTTCGGGGACAGGAGCAGTTCTTC.

The chain employs TRBV3-1 (or the pseudogene TRBV3-2) and TRBJ2-7; possibly TRBD1 for D (6 bases). Germline CDR1 LGHDT, CDR2 YNNKEL (reference sequence). CDR3 length equals 15 residues. The ends were cut back, 3 bases at V and 4 bases at J, with 16 bases in the middle. DNA of the CDR3: TGTGCCAGCAGCCATCTAACCTACAGGGTTTACGAGCAGTACTTC. This sequence encodes CASSHLTYRVYEQYF.

The chain joins TRBV12-3 or TRBV12-4 to TRBJ2-2, with D unclear. The CDR3 runs 11 residues. Deletions cut 10 bases from V and 5 bases from J, with 8 bases between. The CDR3 bases are TGTGCCACCAGGTCTACCGGGGAGCTGTTTTTT. This encodes CATRSTGELFF.

This chain joins TRBV4-2 and TRBJ2-5; 9 bases agree with TRBD2. With 0 bases clipped from V and 5 bases from J, the junction kept 7 bases outside the gene matches. Per germline, CDR1 LGHNA and CDR2 YNFKEQ. CDR3 length: 16 residues. The CDR3 DNA reads as TGTGCCAGCAGCCAAGAGGTAGGACTAGCGTTTGAGACCCAGTACTTC. It translates to CASSQEVGLAFETQYF.

The V and J genes are TRBV21-1 and TRBJ2-3; TRBD1 is the table's D call and was not checked against the DNA. TRBV21-1 is designated a pseudogene. This CDR3 spans 20 amino acids. This chain's CDR3 is CASSKVDGPRPYPSPDTQYF. CDR3 nucleotide sequence: TGTGCCAGCAGCAAAGTAGATGGTCCCAGGCCCTACCCATCCCCAGATACGCAGTATTTT.

This clone was detected a few times. This chain uses TRBV14 with TRBJ2-7; TRBD2 matches 8 bases. CDR3 size: 14 residues. CDR1 SGHDN and CDR2 FVKESK come from the germline V gene. Trimming at V came to 2 bases and at J to 7 bases, leaving 7 bases not matched to a gene. The DNA for the CDR3 is TGTGCCAGCAGCCAAACGGGAGGGCCGTGGGAGCAGTACTTC. It yields the protein CASSQTGGPWEQYF.